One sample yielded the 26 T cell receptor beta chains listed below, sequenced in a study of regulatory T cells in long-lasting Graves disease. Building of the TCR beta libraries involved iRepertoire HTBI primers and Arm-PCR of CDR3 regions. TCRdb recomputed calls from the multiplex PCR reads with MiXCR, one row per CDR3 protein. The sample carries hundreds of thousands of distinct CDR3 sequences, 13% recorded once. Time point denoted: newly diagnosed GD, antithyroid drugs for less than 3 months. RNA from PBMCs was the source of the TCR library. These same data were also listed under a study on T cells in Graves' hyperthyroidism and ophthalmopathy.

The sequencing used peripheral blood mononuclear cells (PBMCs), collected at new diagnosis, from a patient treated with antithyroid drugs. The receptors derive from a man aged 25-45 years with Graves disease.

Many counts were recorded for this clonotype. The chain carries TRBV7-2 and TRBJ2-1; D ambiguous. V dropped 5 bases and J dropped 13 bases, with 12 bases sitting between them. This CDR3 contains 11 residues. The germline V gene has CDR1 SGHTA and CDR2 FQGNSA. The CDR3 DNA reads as TGTGCCAGCAGCGACACGGAGCAACAGTTCTTC. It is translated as CASSDTEQQFF.

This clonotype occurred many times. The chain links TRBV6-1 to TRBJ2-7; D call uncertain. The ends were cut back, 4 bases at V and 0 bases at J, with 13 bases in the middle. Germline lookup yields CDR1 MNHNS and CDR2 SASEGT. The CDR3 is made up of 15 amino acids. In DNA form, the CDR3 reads TGTGCCAGCAGTGTAGGAACAACTCCCTCCTACGAGCAGTACTTC. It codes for CASSVGTTPSYEQYF.

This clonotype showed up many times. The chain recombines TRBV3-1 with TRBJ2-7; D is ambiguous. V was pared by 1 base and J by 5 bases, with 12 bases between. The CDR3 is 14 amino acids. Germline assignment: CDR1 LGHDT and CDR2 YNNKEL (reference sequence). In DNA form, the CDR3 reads TGTGCCAGCAGCCAAGTATCCGGGTTCAACGAGCAGTACTTC. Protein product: CASSQVSGFNEQYF.

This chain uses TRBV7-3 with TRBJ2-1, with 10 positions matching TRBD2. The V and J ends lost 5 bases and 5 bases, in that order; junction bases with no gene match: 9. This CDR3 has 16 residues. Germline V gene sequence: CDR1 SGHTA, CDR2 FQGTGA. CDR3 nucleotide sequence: TGTGCCAGCAGCCCCCTCCGAGCGGGAGGGAACAATGAGCAGTTCTTC. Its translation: CASSPLRAGGNNEQFF.

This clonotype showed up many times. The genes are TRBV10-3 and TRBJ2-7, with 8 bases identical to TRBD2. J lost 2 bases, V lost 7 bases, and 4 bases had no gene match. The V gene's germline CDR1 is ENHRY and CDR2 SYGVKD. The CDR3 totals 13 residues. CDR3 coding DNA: TGTGCCATCAAAGTCGGGGGGGCCTACGAGCAGTACTTC. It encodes CAIKVGGAYEQYF.

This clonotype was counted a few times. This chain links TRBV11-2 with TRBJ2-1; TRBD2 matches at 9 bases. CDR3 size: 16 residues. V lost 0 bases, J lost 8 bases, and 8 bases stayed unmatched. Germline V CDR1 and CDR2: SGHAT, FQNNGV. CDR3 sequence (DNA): TGTGCCAGCAGCTTAGATCTTGCGGGAGGGTCCGATGAGCAGTTCTTC. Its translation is CASSLDLAGGSDEQFF.

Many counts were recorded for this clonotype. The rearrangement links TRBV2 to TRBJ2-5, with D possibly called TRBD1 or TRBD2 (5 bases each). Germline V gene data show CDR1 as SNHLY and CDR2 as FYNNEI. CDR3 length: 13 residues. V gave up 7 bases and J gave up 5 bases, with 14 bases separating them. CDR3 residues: CASMTERRETQYF. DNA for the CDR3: TGTGCCAGCATGACAGAAAGGAGGGAGACCCAGTACTTC.

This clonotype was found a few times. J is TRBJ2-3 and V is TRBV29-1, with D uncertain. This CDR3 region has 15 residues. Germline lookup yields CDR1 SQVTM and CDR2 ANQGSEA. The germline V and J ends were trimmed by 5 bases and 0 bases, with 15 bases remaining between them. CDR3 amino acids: CSVLPASPSTDTQYF. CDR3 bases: TGCAGCGTTCTTCCAGCGAGCCCTAGCACAGATACGCAGTATTTT.

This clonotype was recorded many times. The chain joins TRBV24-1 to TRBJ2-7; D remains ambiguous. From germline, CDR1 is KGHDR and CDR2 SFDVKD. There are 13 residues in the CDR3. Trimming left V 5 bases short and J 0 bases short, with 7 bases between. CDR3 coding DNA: TGTGCCACCAGTGGGGCAGGCTCCTACGAGCAGTACTTC. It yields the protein CATSGAGSYEQYF.

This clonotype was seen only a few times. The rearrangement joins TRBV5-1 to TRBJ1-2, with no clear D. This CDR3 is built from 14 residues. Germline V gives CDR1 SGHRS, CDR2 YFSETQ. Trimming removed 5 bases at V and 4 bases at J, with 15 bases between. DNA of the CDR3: TGCGCCAGCAGTGAGCCAGGACGTCCCTATGGCTACACCTTC. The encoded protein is CASSEPGRPYGYTF. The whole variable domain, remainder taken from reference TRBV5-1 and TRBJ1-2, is KAGVTQTPRYLIKTRGQQVTLSCSPISGHRSVSWYQQTPGQGLQFLFEYFSETQRNKGNFPGRFSGRQFSNSRSEMNVSTLELGDSALYLCASSEPGRPYGYTFGSGTRLTVV.

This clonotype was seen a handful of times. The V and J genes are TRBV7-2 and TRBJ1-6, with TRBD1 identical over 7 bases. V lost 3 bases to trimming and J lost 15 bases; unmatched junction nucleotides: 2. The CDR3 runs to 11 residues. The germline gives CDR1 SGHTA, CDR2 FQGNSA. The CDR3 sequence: CASSFDRVLHF. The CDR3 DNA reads TGTGCCAGCAGCTTCGACAGGGTCCTCCACTTT.

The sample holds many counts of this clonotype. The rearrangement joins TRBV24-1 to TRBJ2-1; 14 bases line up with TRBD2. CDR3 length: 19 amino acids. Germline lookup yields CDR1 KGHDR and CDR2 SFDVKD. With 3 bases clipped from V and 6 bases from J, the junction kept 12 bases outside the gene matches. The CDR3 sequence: CATSDIQGTSGSTFNEQFF. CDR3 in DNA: TGTGCCACCAGTGATATACAGGGGACTAGCGGGAGTACTTTCAATGAGCAGTTCTTC.

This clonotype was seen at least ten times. Here the CDR3 reads CASSILGTANEAFF. DNA for the CDR3: TGTGCCAGTAGTATACTCGGGACGGCAAATGAAGCTTTCTTT. The rearrangement links TRBV19 to TRBJ1-1, with D perhaps TRBD1 (5 bases). From germline, CDR1 is LNHDA and CDR2 SQIVND (reference sequence). The CDR3 runs 14 residues. V lost 2 bases and J 7 bases, leaving 14 bases between the germline ends.

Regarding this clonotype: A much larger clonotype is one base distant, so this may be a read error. CDR3 in amino acids: CVSRDLWGPNTEAFF. The DNA of the CDR3 is TGCGTCAGCAGAGACCTCTGGGGGCCGAACACTGAAGCTTTCTTT. V usage is TRBV5-1 and J usage is TRBJ1-1; possible D gene TRBD1, 6 bases. This CDR3 spans 15 amino acids. Germline V CDR1 and CDR2: SGHRS, YFSETQ.

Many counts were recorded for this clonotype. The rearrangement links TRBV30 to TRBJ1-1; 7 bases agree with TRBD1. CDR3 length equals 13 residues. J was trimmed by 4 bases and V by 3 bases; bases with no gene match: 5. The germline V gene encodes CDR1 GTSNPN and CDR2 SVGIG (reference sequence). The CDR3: CAWRTAGGTEAFF. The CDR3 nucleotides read TGTGCCTGGAGGACCGCAGGGGGCACTGAAGCTTTCTTT.

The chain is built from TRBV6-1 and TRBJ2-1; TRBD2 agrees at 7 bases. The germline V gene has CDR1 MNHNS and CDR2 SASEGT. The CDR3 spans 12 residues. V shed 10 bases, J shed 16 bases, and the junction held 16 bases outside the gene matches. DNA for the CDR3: TGTGCCACCCAGAGTGAGGCGGGAGACGGATTCTTC. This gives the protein CATQSEAGDGFF.

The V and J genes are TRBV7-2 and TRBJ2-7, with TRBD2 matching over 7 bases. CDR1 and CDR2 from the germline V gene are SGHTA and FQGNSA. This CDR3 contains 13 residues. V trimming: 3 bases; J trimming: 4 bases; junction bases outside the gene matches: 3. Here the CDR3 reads CASSFPGGYEQYF. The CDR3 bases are TGTGCCAGCAGCTTCCCGGGGGGTTACGAGCAGTACTTC.

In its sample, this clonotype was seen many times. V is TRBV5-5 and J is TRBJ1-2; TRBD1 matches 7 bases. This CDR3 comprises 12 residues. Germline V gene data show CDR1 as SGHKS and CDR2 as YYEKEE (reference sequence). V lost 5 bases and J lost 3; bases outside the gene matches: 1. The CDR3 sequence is CASSTGDYGYTF. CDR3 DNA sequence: TGTGCCAGCAGTACAGGGGACTATGGCTACACCTTC.

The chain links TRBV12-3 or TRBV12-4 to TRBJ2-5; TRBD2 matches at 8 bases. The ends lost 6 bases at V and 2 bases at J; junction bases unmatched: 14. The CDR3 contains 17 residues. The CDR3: CASSPFGLTSGQETQYF. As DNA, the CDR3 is TGTGCCAGCAGCCCCTTCGGACTTACTAGCGGTCAAGAGACCCAGTACTTC.

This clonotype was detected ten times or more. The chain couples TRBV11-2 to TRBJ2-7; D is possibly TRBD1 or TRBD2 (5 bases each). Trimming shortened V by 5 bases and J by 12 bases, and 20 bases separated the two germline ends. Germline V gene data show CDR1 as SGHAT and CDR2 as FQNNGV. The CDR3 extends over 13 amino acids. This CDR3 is CASSRSTTGTLYF. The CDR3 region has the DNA TGTGCCAGCAGCCGTTCTACGACCGGGACCCTGTACTTC.

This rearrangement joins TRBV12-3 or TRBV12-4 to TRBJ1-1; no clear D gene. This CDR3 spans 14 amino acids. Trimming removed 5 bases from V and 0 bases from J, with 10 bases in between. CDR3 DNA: TGTGCCAGCAGTCCGAACCGAATGAACACTGAAGCTTTCTTT. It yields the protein CASSPNRMNTEAFF.

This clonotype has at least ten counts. CDR3 sequence reads: CATLAGPSSYNEQFF. CDR3 DNA sequence: TGTGCCACCCTTGCCGGGCCGAGCTCCTACAATGAGCAGTTCTTC. The chain uses TRBV10-3 and TRBJ2-1; D gene ambiguous. Trimming pared 10 bases from V and 0 bases from J, leaving 16 bases between. Germline V lookup: CDR1 ENHRY, CDR2 SYGVKD. The CDR3 length is 15 residues.

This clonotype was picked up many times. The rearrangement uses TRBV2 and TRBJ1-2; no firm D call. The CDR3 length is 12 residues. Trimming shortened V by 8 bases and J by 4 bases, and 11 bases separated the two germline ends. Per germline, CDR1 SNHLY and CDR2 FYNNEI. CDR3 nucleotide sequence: TGTGCCAGCTTTAGTAATGGCTATGGCTACACCTTC. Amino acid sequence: CASFSNGYGYTF.

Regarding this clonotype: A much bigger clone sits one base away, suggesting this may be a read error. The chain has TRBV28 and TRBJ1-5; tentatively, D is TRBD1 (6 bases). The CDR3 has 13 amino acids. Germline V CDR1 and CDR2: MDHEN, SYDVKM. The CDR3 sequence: CASNIQGGQPLHF. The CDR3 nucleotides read TGTGCCAGCAATATACAGGGCGGGCAGCCCCTGCATTTT.

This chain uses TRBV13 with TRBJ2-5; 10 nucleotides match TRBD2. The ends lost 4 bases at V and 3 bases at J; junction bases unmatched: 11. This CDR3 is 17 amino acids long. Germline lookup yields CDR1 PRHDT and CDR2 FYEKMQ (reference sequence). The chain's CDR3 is CASSWRGLAASKETQYF. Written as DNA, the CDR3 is TGTGCCAGCAGCTGGCGTGGACTAGCGGCAAGCAAAGAGACCCAGTACTTC.

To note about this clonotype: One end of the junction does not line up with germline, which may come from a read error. The CDR3 DNA is TGTGCCAGCCCCAGAGAACTAGCGGGGACCGGGGAGCCGTTTTTT. Translated: CASPRELAGTGEPFF. The chain has TRBV11-2 and TRBJ2-2; TRBD2 aligns across 10 bases. CDR3 size: 15 residues. The V gene's germline CDR1 is SGHAT and CDR2 FQNNGV. Looking up the rest from reference TRBV11-2 and TRBJ2-2 gives the full variable domain: EAGVAQSPRYKIIEKRQSVAFWCNPISGHATLYWYQQILGQGPKLLIQFQNNGVVDDSQLPKDRFSAERLKGVDSTLKIQPAKLEDSAVYLCASPRELAGTGEPFFGEGSRLTVL.